The 21 T cell receptor beta chains below come from one sample, sequenced in a study of shared clonotypes between healthy human individuals. Naive CD8 isolation took CD45RO-negative cells positively selected for CCR7 and excluded terminally differentiated effector memory CD45RA+ cells. Sequenced by immunoSEQ multiplex PCR; TCRdb stores in-frame clones only, minus some. The top ten clones hold roughly 1.2% of a sample with under 2,000,000 clones, 85% to 95% of them seen once. The sample taken for sequencing was naive CD8+ T cells sorted from blood. These receptors were obtained from a man aged 18 to 35 in good health.

In its sample, this clone was seen once. The rearrangement uses TRBV28 and TRBJ2-3, with 8 bases matching TRBD2. V dropped 3 bases and J dropped 5; count of bases not matched to a gene: 7. CDR1 and CDR2 from the germline V gene are MDHEN and SYDVKM. The CDR3 extends over 15 amino acids. The CDR3 DNA is TGTGCCAGCAGTTTCGGGGGGGGTGATGGAGATACGCAGTATTTT. It yields the protein CASSFGGGDGDTQYF. The whole variable domain, remainder taken from reference TRBV28 and TRBJ2-3, is DVKVTQSSRYLVKRTGEKVFLECVQDMDHENMFWYRQDPGLGLRLIYFSYDVKMKEKGDIPEGYSVSREKKERFSLILESASTNQTSMYLCASSFGGGDGDTQYFGPGTRLTVL.

J is TRBJ2-7 and V is TRBV7-6; 10 positions agree with TRBD2. This CDR3 region has 15 residues. Germline V gives CDR1 SGHVS, CDR2 FNYEAQ. With V trimmed by 4 bases and J by 7 bases, 10 bases remained unmatched. The CDR3: CASSSPTSGLGEQYF. CDR3 DNA sequence: TGTGCCAGCAGCTCCCCGACTAGCGGGCTAGGTGAGCAGTACTTC.

Turning to this clone: Distinct nucleotide sequences in the sample also encode this CDR3. J is TRBJ2-5 and V is TRBV7-2; weak D call: TRBD2 (7 bases). The CDR3 runs 15 residues. V gave up 5 bases and J gave up 2 bases, with 15 bases separating them. The germline gives CDR1 SGHTA, CDR2 FQGNSA. This CDR3 is CASSDPGGGQETQYF. CDR3 in DNA: TGTGCCAGCAGCGACCCGGGGGGCGGGCAAGAGACCCAGTACTTC.

The chain combines TRBV25-1 with TRBJ1-5; tentatively, D is TRBD1 (6 bases). Trimming shortened V by 2 bases and J by 6 bases, and 11 bases separated the two germline ends. This CDR3 is built from 14 residues. Germline loops: CDR1 MGHDK, CDR2 SYGVNS. The CDR3 is CASSELGGGQPQHF. CDR3 DNA: TGTGCCAGCAGTGAACTAGGGGGAGGTCAGCCCCAGCATTTT.

The chain recombines TRBV15 with TRBJ1-1; D is possibly TRBD1 (6 bases). Germline V gene data show CDR1 as LNHNV and CDR2 as YYDKDF (reference sequence). V was pared by 3 bases and J by 3 bases, with 14 bases between. This CDR3 has 15 residues. CDR3 sequence reads: CATSRFGGLDTEAFF. Here the CDR3 DNA reads TGTGCCACCAGCAGGTTTGGGGGGCTGGACACTGAAGCTTTCTTT.

This rearrangement joins TRBV5-4 to TRBJ1-2; tentative D call: TRBD1 (6 bases). Trimming shortened V by 4 bases and J by 1 base, and 17 bases separated the two germline ends. This CDR3 spans 16 amino acids. Germline lookup yields CDR1 SGHNT and CDR2 YYREEE (reference sequence). DNA of the CDR3: TGTGCCAGCAGCCCAGGGGTGGTTTCTCTTAACTATGGCTACACCTTC. This translates into CASSPGVVSLNYGYTF.

This rearrangement joins TRBV13 to TRBJ1-3; D is perhaps TRBD1 (5 bases). Trimming pared 2 bases from V and 2 bases from J, leaving 10 bases between. Germline V gene sequence: CDR1 PRHDT, CDR2 FYEKMQ (reference sequence). The CDR3 runs to 15 residues. CDR3 protein: CASSLRGFAGNTIYF. The CDR3 DNA is TGTGCCAGCAGCTTAAGGGGATTTGCTGGAAACACCATATATTTT.

This clone was counted once. The chain joins TRBV29-1 to TRBJ2-5; the match to TRBD2 covers 9 bases. The ends lost 5 bases at V and 4 bases at J; junction bases unmatched: 8. This CDR3 has 14 residues. Germline assignment: CDR1 SQVTM and CDR2 ANQGSEA. The CDR3 coding sequence is TGCAGCGTTACGATAGCGGGAGAAGGAGAGACCCAGTACTTC. Translation: CSVTIAGEGETQYF.

Turning to this clone: The identical CDR3 is also encoded by other nucleotide sequences in the sample. The V call is TRBV15, the J call TRBJ1-1; 9 bases fit TRBD1. The CDR3 covers 13 residues. Per the germline V gene, CDR1 is LNHNV and CDR2 is YYDKDF (reference sequence). Trimming cost V 6 bases and J 4 bases; bases outside gene matches: 3. CDR3 residues: CATRQGAGTEAFF. Written as DNA, the CDR3 is TGTGCCACCAGACAGGGGGCGGGCACTGAAGCTTTCTTT. Combining the CDR3 with reference TRBV15 and TRBJ1-1 gives the whole variable domain DAMVIQNPRYQVTQFGKPVTLSCSQTLNHNVMYWYQQKSSQAPKLLFHYYDKDFNNEADTPDNFQSRRPNTSFCFLDIRSPGLGDTAMYLCATRQGAGTEAFFGQGTRLTVV.

The chain has TRBV29-1 and TRBJ2-1; D tentatively reads TRBD1 or TRBD2 (5 bases each). In germline, CDR1 is SQVTM, CDR2 ANQGSEA. The CDR3 contains 17 residues. V shed 1 base and J shed 0 bases, with 16 bases lying between them. Written as DNA, the CDR3 is TGCAGCGTTGAAGGAGGGGCGGGTGTCAGCTCCTACAATGAGCAGTTCTTC. It encodes CSVEGGAGVSSYNEQFF.

The chain is built from TRBV28 and TRBJ1-1, with D unresolved. The CDR3 length is 13 residues. V was pared by 2 bases and J by 7 bases, with 11 bases between. From germline, CDR1 is MDHEN and CDR2 SYDVKM. The DNA for the CDR3 is TGTGCCAGCAGTTTAGAGGGATCCGGTGAAGCTTTCTTT. Translating gives CASSLEGSGEAFF.

The V call is TRBV7-2, the J call TRBJ1-1; 7 bases align to TRBD1. The J segment lost 6 bases and the V segment lost 2 bases, leaving 6 bases of the junction unmatched. The CDR3 has 14 residues. Per germline, CDR1 SGHTA and CDR2 FQGNSA. CDR3 sequence (DNA): TGTGCCAGCAGCTTATACGACAGGGCGGCTGAAGCTTTCTTT. It codes for CASSLYDRAAEAFF.

The genes are TRBV27 and TRBJ1-4, with 7 bases lining up with TRBD1. The CDR3 contains 14 residues. The V gene end was trimmed by 5 bases and the J gene end by 3 bases; junction bases not matched to a gene: 3. The germline V gene encodes CDR1 MNHEY and CDR2 SMNVEV (reference sequence). CDR3: CASSTGVANEKLFF. CDR3 bases: TGTGCCAGCAGTACAGGGGTTGCTAATGAAAAACTGTTTTTT.

A word on this clone: In the same sample, other DNA sequences code for this CDR3. V usage is TRBV10-1 and J usage is TRBJ2-3; D is ambiguous. The V end lost 3 bases, the J end lost 0 bases, and 7 bases lay between the germline ends. The CDR3 has 14 amino acids. Germline-derived CDR1 and CDR2 are WNHNN and SYGVQD (reference sequence). DNA for the CDR3: TGCGCCAGCAGTGACAGCGACAGCACAGATACGCAGTATTTT. Its protein is CASSDSDSTDTQYF.

The chain is built from TRBV11-2 and TRBJ2-2; 7 nucleotides agree with TRBD1. CDR3 size: 12 residues. The ends lost 6 bases at V and 11 bases at J; junction bases unmatched: 6. Looked up from germline, CDR1 is SGHAT and CDR2 is FQNNGV. For the CDR3, the DNA is TGTGCCAGCAGTCCCGACAGGGCAGAGCTGTTTTTT. Translating it yields CASSPDRAELFF.

About this clone itself: One junction end does not reproduce the germline sequence, and a read error may be involved. The sample carries other DNA sequences with the same CDR3. The gene calls are TRBV29-1 and TRBJ2-7; TRBD1 aligns across 7 bases. This CDR3 has 12 amino acids. Germline V gene data show CDR1 as SQVTM and CDR2 as ANQGSEA. In nucleotides, the CDR3 is TGCAGCGTAGAAGGGGGCGCCTACGAGCAGTACTTC. Residues: CSVEGGAYEQYF.

This sequence joins TRBV4-3 and TRBJ1-3, with D hard to call. Between the trimmed V and J ends, which lost 1 base and 0 bases, there was a span of 7 bases. This CDR3 has 15 amino acids. The V gene's germline CDR1 is LGHNA and CDR2 YSLEER. CDR3 bases: TGCGCCAGCAGCCAAGGCCAGCACTCTGGAAACACCATATATTTT. Translation: CASSQGQHSGNTIYF.

The chain uses TRBV5-4 and TRBJ2-5, with D possibly matching TRBD1 (7 bases). The germline CDR1 and CDR2 sequences are SGHNT and YYREEE (reference sequence). The CDR3 totals 14 residues. With 5 bases removed from V and 3 bases from J, the gap between germline ends came to 14 bases. The CDR3 coding sequence is TGTGCCAGCAGTGGCGGGACAGTAGAAGAGACCCAGTACTTC. Protein sequence: CASSGGTVEETQYF.

This chain links TRBV7-9 with TRBJ2-5; 10 nucleotides agree with TRBD2. In germline, CDR1 is SEHNR, CDR2 FQNEAQ (reference sequence). CDR3 length: 17 residues. The V gene end was trimmed by 5 bases and the J gene end by 3 bases; junction bases not matched to a gene: 12. The CDR3 protein is CASSPPLPSGSEETQYF. The CDR3 nucleotides read TGTGCCAGCAGCCCTCCACTGCCTAGCGGGAGCGAAGAGACCCAGTACTTC.

About this clone itself: Other DNA sequences in this sample translate to the same CDR3. This CDR3 is CASSQDLGPYNEQFF. CDR3 in DNA: TGCGCCAGCAGCCAAGATTTAGGGCCATACAATGAGCAGTTCTTC. The gene calls are TRBV4-3 and TRBJ2-1; D unresolved. This CDR3 region has 15 residues. Trimming removed 0 bases at V and 4 bases at J, with 10 bases between. Germline-derived CDR1 and CDR2 are LGHNA and YSLEER.

The rearrangement links TRBV6-5 to TRBJ2-1, with TRBD1 matching over 8 bases. Germline CDR1 reads MNHEY; CDR2 reads SVGAGI. Trimming at V came to 4 bases and at J to 0 bases, leaving 5 bases not matched to a gene. This CDR3 spans 16 amino acids. The CDR3 DNA follows: TGTGCCAGCAGTTCGACAGGGGCAAGCTCCTACAATGAGCAGTTCTTC. Its translation is CASSSTGASSYNEQFF.